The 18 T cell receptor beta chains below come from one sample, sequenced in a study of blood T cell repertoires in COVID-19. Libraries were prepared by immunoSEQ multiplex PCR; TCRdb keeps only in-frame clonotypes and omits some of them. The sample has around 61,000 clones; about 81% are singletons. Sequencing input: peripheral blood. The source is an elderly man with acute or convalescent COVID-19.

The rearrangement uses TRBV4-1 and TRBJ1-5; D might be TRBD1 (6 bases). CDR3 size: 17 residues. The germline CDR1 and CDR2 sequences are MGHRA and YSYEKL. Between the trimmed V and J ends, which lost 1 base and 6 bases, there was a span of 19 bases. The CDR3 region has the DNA TGCGCCAGCAGCCAAGCAAATCTGGGGGCGATAAGTCAGCCCCAGCATTTT. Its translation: CASSQANLGAISQPQHF.

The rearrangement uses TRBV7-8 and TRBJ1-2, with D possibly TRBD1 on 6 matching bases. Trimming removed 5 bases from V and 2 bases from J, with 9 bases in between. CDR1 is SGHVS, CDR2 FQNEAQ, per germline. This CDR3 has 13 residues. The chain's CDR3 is CASSPDRNYGYTF. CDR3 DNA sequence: TGTGCCAGCAGCCCCGACAGGAACTATGGCTACACCTTC.

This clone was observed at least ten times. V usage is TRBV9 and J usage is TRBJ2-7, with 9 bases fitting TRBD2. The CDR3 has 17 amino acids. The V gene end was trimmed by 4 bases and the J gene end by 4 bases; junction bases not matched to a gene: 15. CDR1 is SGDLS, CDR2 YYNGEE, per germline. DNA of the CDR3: TGTGCCAGCAGCCACCCCGAGGGGCTAGCGGGGAATTACGAGCAGTACTTC. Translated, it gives CASSHPEGLAGNYEQYF.

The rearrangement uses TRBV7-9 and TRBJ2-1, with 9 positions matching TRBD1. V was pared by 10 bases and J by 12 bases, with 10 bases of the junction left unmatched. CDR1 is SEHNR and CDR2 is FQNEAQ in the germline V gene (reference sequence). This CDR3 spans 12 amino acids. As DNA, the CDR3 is TGTGCCACCCGGGACAGGGATCGTAGGCAGTTCTTC. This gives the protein CATRDRDRRQFF.

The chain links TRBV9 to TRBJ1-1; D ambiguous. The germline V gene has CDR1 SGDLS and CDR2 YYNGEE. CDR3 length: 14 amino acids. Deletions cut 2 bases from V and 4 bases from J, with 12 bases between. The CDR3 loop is CASSVQTSGTEAFF. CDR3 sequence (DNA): TGTGCCAGCAGCGTTCAGACCTCGGGCACTGAAGCTTTCTTT. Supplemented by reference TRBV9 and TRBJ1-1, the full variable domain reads DSGVTQTPKHLITATGQRVTLRCSPRSGDLSVYWYQQSLDQGLQFLIQYYNGEERAKGNILERFSAQQFPDLHSELNLSSLELGDSALYFCASSVQTSGTEAFFGQGTRLTVV.

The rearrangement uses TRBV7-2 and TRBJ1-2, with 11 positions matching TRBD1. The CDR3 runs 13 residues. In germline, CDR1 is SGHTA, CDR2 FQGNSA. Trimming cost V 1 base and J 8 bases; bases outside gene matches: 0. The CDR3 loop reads CASSLGTGGGYTF. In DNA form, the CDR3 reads TGTGCCAGCAGCTTAGGGACAGGGGGCGGCTACACCTTC.

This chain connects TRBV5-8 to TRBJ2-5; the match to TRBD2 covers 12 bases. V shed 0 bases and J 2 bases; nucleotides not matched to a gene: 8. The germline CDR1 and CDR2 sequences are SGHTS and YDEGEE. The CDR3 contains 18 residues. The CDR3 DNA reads TGTGCCAGCAGCTTGGTCCTAGCGGGGGGGCCGTTACAAGAGACCCAGTACTTC. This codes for CASSLVLAGGPLQETQYF.

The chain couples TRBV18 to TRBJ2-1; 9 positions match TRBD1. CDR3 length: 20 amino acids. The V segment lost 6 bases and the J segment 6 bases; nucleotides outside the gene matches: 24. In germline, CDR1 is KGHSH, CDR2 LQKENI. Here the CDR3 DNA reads TGTGCCAGCTCGACCGGCGGGACAGGGAATCCATCACTCATGGTCAATGAGCAGTTCTTC. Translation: CASSTGGTGNPSLMVNEQFF.

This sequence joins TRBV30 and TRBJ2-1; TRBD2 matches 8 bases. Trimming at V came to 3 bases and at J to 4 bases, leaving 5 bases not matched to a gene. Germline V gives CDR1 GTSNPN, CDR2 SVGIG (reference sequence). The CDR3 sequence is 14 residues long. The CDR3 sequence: CAWRRAGVYNEQFF. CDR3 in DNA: TGTGCCTGGAGACGAGCGGGGGTGTACAATGAGCAGTTCTTC.

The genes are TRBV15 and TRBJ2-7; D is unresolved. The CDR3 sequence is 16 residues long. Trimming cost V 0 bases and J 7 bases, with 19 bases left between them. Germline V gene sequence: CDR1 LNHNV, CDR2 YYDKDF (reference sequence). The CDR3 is CATSRDMAAAFGEQYF. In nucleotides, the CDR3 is TGTGCCACCAGCAGAGATATGGCGGCGGCCTTTGGGGAGCAGTACTTC.

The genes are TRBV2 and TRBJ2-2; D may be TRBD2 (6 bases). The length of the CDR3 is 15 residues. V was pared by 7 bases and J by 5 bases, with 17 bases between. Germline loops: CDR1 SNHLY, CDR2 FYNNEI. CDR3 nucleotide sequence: TGTGCCAGCAAGGCGGGAACGTGGTGGACCGGGGAGCTGTTTTTT. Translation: CASKAGTWWTGELFF.

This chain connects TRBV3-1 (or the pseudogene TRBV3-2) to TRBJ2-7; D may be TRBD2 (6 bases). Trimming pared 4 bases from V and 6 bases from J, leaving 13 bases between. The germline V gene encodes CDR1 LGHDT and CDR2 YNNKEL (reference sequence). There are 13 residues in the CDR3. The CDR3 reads CASSRLAGSEQYF. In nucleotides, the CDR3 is TGTGCCAGCAGCCGCCTTGCGGGAAGCGAGCAGTACTTC.

In DNA, the CDR3 is TGTGCCAGCAGCGTAGGCTCTTTGGGGAGCTACAATGAGCAGTTCTTC. Amino acids: CASSVGSLGSYNEQFF. The genes are TRBV9 and TRBJ2-1, with TRBD2 as a possible D gene (5 bases). The CDR3 covers 16 residues. Germline CDR1 is SGDLS and CDR2 is YYNGEE. Trimming stripped 0 bases from V and 3 bases from J, with 13 bases between.

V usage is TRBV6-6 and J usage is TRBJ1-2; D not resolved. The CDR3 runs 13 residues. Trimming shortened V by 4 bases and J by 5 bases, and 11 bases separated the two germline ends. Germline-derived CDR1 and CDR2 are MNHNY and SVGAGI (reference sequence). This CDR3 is CASSLTPIYGYTF. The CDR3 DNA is TGTGCCAGCAGTTTAACTCCTATTTATGGCTACACCTTC.

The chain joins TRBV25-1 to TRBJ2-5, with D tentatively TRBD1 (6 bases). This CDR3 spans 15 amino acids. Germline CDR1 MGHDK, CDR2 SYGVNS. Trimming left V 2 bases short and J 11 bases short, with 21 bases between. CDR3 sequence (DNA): TGTGCCAGCAGTGAACTAGTACCCGGCAGGGGTAGGCAGTACTTC. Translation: CASSELVPGRGRQYF.

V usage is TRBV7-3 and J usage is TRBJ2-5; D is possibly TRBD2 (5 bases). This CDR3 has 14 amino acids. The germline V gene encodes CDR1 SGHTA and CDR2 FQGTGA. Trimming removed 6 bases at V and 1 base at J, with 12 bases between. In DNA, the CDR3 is TGTGCCAGCAGTTATACGGGGAGCCAAGAGACCCAGTACTTC. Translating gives CASSYTGSQETQYF.

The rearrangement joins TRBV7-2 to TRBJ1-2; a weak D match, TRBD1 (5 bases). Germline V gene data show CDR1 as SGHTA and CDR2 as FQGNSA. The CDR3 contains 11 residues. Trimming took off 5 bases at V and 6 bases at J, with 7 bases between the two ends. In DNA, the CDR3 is TGTGCCAGCAGCCTCAGGGATGGCTACACCTTC. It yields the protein CASSLRDGYTF.

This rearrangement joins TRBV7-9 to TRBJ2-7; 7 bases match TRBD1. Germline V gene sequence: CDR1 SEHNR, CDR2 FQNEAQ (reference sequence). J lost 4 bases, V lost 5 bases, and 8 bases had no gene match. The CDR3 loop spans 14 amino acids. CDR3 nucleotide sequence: TGTGCCAGCAGCCCATTACAGGGGCGGTACGAGCAGTACTTC. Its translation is CASSPLQGRYEQYF.